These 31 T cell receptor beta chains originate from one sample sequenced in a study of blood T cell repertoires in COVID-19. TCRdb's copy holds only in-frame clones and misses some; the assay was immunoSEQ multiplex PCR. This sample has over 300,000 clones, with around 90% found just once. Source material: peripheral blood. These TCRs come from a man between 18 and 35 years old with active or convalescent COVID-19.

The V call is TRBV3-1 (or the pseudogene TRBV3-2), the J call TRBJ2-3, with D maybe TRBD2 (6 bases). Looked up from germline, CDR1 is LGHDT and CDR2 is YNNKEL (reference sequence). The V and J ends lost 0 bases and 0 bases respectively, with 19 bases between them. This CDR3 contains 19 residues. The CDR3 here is CASSQDSSPAGRSTDTQYF. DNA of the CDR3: TGTGCCAGCAGCCAAGACTCCTCGCCCGCGGGGAGAAGCACAGATACGCAGTATTTT.

The CDR3 DNA follows: TGCGCCAGCAGCCCCCGTGCCGGTGAGCAGTTCTTC. This translates into CASSPRAGEQFF. The chain recombines TRBV5-1 with TRBJ2-1; D call uncertain. This CDR3 is 12 amino acids long. V lost 4 bases, J lost 9 bases, and 11 bases lay in between. From germline, CDR1 is SGHRS and CDR2 YFSETQ.

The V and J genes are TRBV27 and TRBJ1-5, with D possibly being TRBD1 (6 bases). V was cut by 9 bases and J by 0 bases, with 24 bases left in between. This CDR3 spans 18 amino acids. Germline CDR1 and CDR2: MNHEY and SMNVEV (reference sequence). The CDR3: CASRNQGKRFDSNQPQHF. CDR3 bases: TGTGCCAGTCGGAATCAGGGGAAACGCTTCGATAGCAATCAGCCCCAGCATTTT.

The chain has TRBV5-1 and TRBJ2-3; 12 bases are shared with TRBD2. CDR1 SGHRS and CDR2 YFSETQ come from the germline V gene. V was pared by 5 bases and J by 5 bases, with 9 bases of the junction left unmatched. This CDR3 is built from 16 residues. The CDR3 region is CASSRLAGESGDTQYF. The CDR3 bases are TGCGCCAGCAGTCGACTAGCGGGAGAGTCGGGAGATACGCAGTATTTT.

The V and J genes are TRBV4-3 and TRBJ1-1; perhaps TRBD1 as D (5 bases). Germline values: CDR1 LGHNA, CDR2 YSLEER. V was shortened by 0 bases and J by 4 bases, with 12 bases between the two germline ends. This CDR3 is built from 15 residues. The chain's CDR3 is CASSQDRVRPTEAFF. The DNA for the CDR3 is TGCGCCAGCAGCCAAGACAGGGTCCGGCCCACTGAAGCTTTCTTT.

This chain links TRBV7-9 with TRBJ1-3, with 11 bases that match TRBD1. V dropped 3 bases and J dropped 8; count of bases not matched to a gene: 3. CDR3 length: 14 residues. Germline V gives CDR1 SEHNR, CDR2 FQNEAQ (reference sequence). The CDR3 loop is CASSLGTGGDTIYF. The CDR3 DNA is TGTGCCAGCAGCTTGGGGACAGGGGGAGACACCATATATTTT.

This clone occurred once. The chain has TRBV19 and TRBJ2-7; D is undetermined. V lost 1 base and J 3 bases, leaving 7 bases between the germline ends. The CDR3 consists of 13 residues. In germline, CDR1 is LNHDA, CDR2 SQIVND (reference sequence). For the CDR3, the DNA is TGTGCCAGTAGTATAGGGCAGAACTACGAGCAGTACTTC. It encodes CASSIGQNYEQYF.

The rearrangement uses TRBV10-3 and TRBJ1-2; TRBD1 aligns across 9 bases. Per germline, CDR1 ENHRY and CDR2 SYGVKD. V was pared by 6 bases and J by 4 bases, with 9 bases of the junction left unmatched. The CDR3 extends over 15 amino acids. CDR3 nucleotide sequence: TGTGCCATCAGCAGACAGGGGGAGGCGGTCTATGGCTACACCTTC. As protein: CAISRQGEAVYGYTF.

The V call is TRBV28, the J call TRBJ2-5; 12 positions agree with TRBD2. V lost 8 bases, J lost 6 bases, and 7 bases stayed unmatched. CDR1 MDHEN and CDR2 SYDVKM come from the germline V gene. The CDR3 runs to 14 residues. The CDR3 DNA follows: TGTGCCAGCTCGACTAGCGGGAGTACGAAGACCCAGTACTTC. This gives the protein CASSTSGSTKTQYF.

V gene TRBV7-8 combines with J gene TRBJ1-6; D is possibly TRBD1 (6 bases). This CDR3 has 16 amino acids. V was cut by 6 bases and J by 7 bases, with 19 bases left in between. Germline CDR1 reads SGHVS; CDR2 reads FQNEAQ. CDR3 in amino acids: CASSRPDRIENSPLHF. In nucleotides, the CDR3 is TGTGCCAGCAGTAGACCTGACAGGATAGAGAATTCACCCCTCCACTTT. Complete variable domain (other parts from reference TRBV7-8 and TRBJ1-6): GAGVSQSPRYKVAKRGQDVALRCDPISGHVSLFWYQQALGQGPEFLTYFQNEAQLDKSGLPSDRFFAERPEGSVSTLKIQRTQQEDSAVYLCASSRPDRIENSPLHFGNGTRLTVT.

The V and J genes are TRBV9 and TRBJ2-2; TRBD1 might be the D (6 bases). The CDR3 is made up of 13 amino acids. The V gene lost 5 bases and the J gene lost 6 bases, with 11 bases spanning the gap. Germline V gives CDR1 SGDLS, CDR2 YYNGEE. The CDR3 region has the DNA TGTGCCAGCAGTTACAGGGTACCCGGGGAGCTGTTTTTT. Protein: CASSYRVPGELFF.

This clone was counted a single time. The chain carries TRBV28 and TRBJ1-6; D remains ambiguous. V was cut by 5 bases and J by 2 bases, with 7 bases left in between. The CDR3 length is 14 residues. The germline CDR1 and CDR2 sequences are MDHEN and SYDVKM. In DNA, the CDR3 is TGTGCCAGCAGTAAGCAGGCCTATAATTCACCCCTCCACTTT. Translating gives CASSKQAYNSPLHF.

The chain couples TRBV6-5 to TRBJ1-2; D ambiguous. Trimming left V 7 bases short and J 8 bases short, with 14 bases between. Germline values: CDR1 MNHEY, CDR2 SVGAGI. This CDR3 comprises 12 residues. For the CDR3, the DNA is TGTGCCAGCAAAAGCGGACGTGGCGGCTACACCTTC. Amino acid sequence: CASKSGRGGYTF.

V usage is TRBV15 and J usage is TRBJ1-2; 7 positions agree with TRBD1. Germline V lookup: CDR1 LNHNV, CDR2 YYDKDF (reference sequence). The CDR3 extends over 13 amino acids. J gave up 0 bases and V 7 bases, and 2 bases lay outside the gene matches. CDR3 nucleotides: TGTGCCACCAACAGGGGAGCTAACTATGGCTACACCTTC. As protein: CATNRGANYGYTF.

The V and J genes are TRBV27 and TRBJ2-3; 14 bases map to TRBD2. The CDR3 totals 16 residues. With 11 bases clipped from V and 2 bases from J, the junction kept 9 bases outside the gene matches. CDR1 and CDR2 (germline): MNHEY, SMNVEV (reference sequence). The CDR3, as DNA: TGTGCCGCCTGCCCGACTAGCGGGGGGGCCACAGATACGCAGTATTTT. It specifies CAACPTSGGATDTQYF.

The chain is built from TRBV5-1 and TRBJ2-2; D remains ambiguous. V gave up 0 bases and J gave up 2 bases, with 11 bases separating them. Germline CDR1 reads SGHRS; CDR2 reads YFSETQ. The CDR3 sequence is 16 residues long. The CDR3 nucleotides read TGCGCCAGCAGCTTGGCAGGTACCATCAACACCGGGGAGCTGTTTTTT. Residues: CASSLAGTINTGELFF.

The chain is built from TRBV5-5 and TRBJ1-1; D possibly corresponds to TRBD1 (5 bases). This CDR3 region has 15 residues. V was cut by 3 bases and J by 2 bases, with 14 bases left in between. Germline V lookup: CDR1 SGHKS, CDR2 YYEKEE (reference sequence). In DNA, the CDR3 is TGTGCCAGCAGCTCGGTTGACAGTGAAAACACTGAAGCTTTCTTT. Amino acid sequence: CASSSVDSENTEAFF.

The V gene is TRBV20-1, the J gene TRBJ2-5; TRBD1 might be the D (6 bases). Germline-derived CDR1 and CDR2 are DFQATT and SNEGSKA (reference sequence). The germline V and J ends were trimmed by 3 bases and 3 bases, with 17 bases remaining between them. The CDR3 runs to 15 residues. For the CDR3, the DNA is TGCAGTGCTAGTCCCAACAGGGCGGGCAAAGAGACCCAGTACTTC. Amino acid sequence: CSASPNRAGKETQYF.

The CDR3 DNA sequence: TGTGCCAGCAGCAGGACAGGGCCTTATGGCTACACCTTC. It is translated as CASSRTGPYGYTF. The chain links TRBV6-5 to TRBJ1-2; 8 nucleotides match TRBD1. The CDR3 is made up of 13 amino acids. Germline loops: CDR1 MNHEY, CDR2 SVGAGI. The V segment lost 6 bases and the J segment 5 bases; nucleotides outside the gene matches: 5.

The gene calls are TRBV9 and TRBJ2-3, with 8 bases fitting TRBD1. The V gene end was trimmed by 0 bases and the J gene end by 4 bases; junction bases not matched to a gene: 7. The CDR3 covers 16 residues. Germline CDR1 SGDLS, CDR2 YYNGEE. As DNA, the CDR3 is TGTGCCAGCAGCGTAGGGATCAGGGGGCATTCAGATACGCAGTATTTT. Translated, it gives CASSVGIRGHSDTQYF.

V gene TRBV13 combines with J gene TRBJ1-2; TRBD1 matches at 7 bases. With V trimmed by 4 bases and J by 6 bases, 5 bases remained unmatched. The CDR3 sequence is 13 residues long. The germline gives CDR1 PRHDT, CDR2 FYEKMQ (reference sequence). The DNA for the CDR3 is TGTGCCAGCAGCTCGGGACAGTTAAATGGCTACACCTTC. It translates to CASSSGQLNGYTF. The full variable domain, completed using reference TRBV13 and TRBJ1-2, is AAGVIQSPRHLIKEKRETATLKCYPIPRHDTVYWYQQGPGQDPQFLISFYEKMQSDKGSIPDRFSAQQFSDYHSELNMSSLELGDSALYFCASSSGQLNGYTFGSGTRLTVV.

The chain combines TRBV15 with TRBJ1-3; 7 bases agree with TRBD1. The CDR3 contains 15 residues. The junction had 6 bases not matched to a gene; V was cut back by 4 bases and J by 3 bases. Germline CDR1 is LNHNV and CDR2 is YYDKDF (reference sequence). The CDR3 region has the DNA TGTGCCACCAGCAACCTGGGACAGAGTGGAAACACCATATATTTT. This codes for CATSNLGQSGNTIYF.

The CDR3 spells CASSENYGYTF. The CDR3 DNA is TGTGCCAGCAGTGAGAACTATGGCTACACCTTC. V and J are TRBV6-2 or TRBV6-3 and TRBJ1-2; D unresolved. In germline, CDR1 is MNHEY, CDR2 SVGEGT. V lost 5 bases and J 2 bases, leaving 3 bases between the germline ends. This CDR3 region has 11 residues.

CDR3: CASSYIDRVVGYTF. CDR3 DNA: TGTGCCAGCAGTTATATAGACAGGGTCGTAGGCTACACCTTC. The rearrangement joins TRBV6-5 to TRBJ1-2, with 7 bases fitting TRBD1. Germline-derived CDR1 and CDR2 are MNHEY and SVGAGI. Trimming at V came to 3 bases and at J to 8 bases, leaving 9 bases not matched to a gene. The CDR3 is made up of 14 amino acids.

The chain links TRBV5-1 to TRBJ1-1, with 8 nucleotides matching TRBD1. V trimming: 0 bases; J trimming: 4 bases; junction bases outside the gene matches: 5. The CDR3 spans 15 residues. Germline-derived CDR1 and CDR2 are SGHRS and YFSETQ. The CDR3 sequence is CASSLGQGAATEAFF. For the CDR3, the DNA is TGCGCCAGCAGCTTGGGCCAGGGGGCTGCCACTGAAGCTTTCTTT.

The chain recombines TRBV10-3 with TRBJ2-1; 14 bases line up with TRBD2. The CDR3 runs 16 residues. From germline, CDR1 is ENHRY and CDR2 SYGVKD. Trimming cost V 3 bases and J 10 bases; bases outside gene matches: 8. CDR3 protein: CAISDLGLAGGREQFF. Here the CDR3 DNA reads TGTGCCATCAGTGACCTAGGACTAGCGGGAGGTAGGGAGCAGTTCTTC.

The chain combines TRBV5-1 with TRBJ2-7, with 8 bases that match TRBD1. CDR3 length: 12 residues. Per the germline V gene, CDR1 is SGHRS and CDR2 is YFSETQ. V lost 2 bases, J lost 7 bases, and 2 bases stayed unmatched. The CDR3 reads CASSFTGGEQYF. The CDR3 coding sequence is TGCGCCAGCAGCTTTACAGGGGGTGAGCAGTACTTC.

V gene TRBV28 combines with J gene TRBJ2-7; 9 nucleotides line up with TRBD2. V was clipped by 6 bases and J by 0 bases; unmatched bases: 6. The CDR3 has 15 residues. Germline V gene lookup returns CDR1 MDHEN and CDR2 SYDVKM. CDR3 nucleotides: TGTGCCAGCAGGCGGGGGGGTACTAACTCCTACGAGCAGTACTTC. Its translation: CASRRGGTNSYEQYF.

The CDR3 sequence is CASSGMDSTEAFF. The CDR3 DNA reads as TGTGCCAGCTCCGGCATGGACAGCACTGAAGCTTTCTTT. This chain links TRBV18 with TRBJ1-1, with D tentatively TRBD1 (6 bases). Germline V gene data show CDR1 as KGHSH and CDR2 as LQKENI. This CDR3 contains 13 residues. The V gene lost 6 bases and the J gene lost 4 bases, with 12 bases spanning the gap.

The DNA for the CDR3 is TGTGCCTGGGTCGACAGGGGAGAGCAGTACTTC. It codes for CAWVDRGEQYF. The rearrangement joins TRBV30 to TRBJ2-7; 8 bases match TRBD1. Looked up from germline, CDR1 is GTSNPN and CDR2 is SVGIG (reference sequence). There are 11 residues in the CDR3. With 5 bases clipped from V and 7 bases from J, the junction kept 4 bases outside the gene matches.

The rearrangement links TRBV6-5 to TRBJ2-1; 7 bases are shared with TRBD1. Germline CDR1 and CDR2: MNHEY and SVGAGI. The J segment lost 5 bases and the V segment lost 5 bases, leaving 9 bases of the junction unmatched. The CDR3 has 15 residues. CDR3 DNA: TGTGCCAGCAGTCGACAGGGCGCTGCAAACAATGAGCAGTTCTTC. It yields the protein CASSRQGAANNEQFF.